This T cell receptor beta chain is drawn from a study of blood T cell repertoires in COVID-19. Study-level information: Sites in the United States, Italy and Spain provided acute and convalescent COVID-19 samples.

Generated by immunoSEQ multiplex PCR, the TCRdb table keeps only in-frame clones and is missing some. The sample lists about 76,000 clones, about 85% occurring once. The CDR3 runs 16 residues. Germline CDR1 and CDR2: SGHRS and YFSETQ. V lost 0 bases to trimming and J lost 6 bases; unmatched junction nucleotides: 8. V usage is TRBV5-1 and J usage is TRBJ1-5, with 8 nucleotides matching TRBD1. The source material was peripheral blood. This sequence originates from a man in his sixties with COVID-19, enrolled during active disease. CDR3 nucleotides: TGCGCCAGCAGCTTGGCGGCAGGGGGCCCCGTTCAGCCCCAGCATTTT. Protein: CASSLAAGGPVQPQHF.